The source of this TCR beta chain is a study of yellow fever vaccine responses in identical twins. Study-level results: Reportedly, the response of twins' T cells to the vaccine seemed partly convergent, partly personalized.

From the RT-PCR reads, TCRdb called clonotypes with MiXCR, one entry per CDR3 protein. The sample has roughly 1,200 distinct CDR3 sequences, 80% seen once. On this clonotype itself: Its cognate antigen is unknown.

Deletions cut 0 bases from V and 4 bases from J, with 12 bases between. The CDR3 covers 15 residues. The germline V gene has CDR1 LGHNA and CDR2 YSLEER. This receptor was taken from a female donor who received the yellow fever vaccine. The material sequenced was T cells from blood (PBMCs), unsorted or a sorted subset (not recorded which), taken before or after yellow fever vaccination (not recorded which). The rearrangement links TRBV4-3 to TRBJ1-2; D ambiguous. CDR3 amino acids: CASSQDEMAPYGYTF. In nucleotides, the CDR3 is TGCGCCAGCAGCCAAGATGAGATGGCTCCCTATGGCTACACCTTC.